This T cell receptor beta chain comes out of a study of T cell changes during pregnancy in multiple sclerosis (dated by TCRdb to about 2019). Study-wide context: The study examined how the T cell repertoire changed over the course of pregnancy in women with multiple sclerosis.

The library was prepared using the immunoSEQ multiplex PCR assay. The source is immuneACCESS, and TCRdb retained only in-frame sequences with V and J called. Part of the clones is not carried over; for the studies checked, unresolved V genes explain less than half of this, and the remainder is unexplained. The sample records about 36,000 clones, 85% to 95% of which are singletons. The top ten hold around 0.45% of the sample. A remark on this clone: The antigen this receptor binds is unknown. Per-nucleotide qualities are absent, and no much larger clonotype sits a single base away.

Reading from cysteine to phenylalanine, the CDR3 counts 14 amino acids. The read is trimmed to its CDR3 DNA, 42 bases read in frame from base 1. V is trimmed back by 4 bases and J by 5 bases, and the junction contains 7 bases that no gene match accounts for. Based on the germline V gene, the CDR1 and CDR2 sequences are MGHDK and SYGVNS. The chain joins TRBV25-1 to TRBJ2-5, with 7 bases matching TRBD1. The specimen was CD4+ T cells from peripheral blood mononuclear cells, collected in the third trimester of pregnancy. The source of this sequence is a female donor in good health, enrolled as a control in a pregnancy study. The CDR3 protein sequence reads: CASSVWTGPETQYF. At the DNA level, the sequence is TGTGCCAGCAGTGTCTGGACAGGACCGGAGACCCAGTACTTC.